One and the same sample provided the 3 T cell receptor beta chains below, sequenced in a study of cytomegalovirus exposure and HLA in healthy donors. A multiplex PCR was run with 60 Vbeta primers and 13 Jbeta primers. Repertoires were generated with immunoSEQ multiplex PCR, while TCRdb's copy carries only in-frame clones and drops some. The sample consists of some 200,000 clones, approximately 70% of them appearing once. The sequencing sample was made of PBMCs. These receptors were obtained from a man aged 35 to 55 in good health and CMV-seropositive.

This clone has more than one count but fewer than ten. The V and J genes are TRBV25-1 and TRBJ2-6, with 9 bases lining up with TRBD1. V shed 7 bases, J shed 0 bases, and the junction held 7 bases outside the gene matches. There are 17 residues in the CDR3. Looked up from germline, CDR1 is MGHDK and CDR2 is SYGVNS. In DNA, the CDR3 is TGTGCCAGCATGGGACAGGGCCTTAGCTCTGGGGCCAACGTCCTGACTTTC. It yields the protein CASMGQGLSSGANVLTF.

This clone was counted only a few times. The V call is TRBV5-1, the J call TRBJ2-1; 8 positions match TRBD2. There are 17 residues in the CDR3. CDR1 SGHRS and CDR2 YFSETQ come from the germline V gene. Trimming removed 5 bases from V and 0 bases from J; junction bases left unmatched: 10. This CDR3 is CASSRVRGTSSYNEQFF. In nucleotides, the CDR3 is TGCGCCAGCAGTCGTGTGAGGGGGACTAGCTCCTACAATGAGCAGTTCTTC.

The chain has TRBV23-1 and TRBJ2-5; the D gene is possibly TRBD2 (6 bases). Judging by the DNA end, TRBJ2-7 fits better; the J call may be wrong. TRBV23-1 carries the ORF label, with uncertain function. The CDR3 is made up of 16 amino acids. The DNA for the CDR3 is TGCGCCAGCAGTCAATCGGGGGGTATGGTTCCCTACGAGCAGTACTTC. Residues: CASSQSGGMVPYEQYF.